The 21 T cell receptor beta chains below come from one sample, sequenced in a study of early T cells in non-severe SARS-CoV-2 infection. TCRdb re-analysed the 5' RACE reads in MiXCR, keeping a single row per CDR3 protein. The sample has roughly 64,000 distinct CDR3 sequences; approximately 8.8% are singletons. The starting material was whole blood, obtained at baseline. These receptors originate from an adult who was a healthcare worker with PCR-confirmed SARS-CoV-2 infection or an uninfected control (not recorded which).

This sequence joins TRBV7-8 and TRBJ1-2; D gene uncertain. The CDR3 length is 13 residues. The V end was cut by 5 bases, the J end by 0 bases, with 7 bases between. CDR1 SGHVS and CDR2 FQNEAQ come from the germline V gene. CDR3 DNA: TGTGCCAGCAGCGGACGGACTAACTATGGCTACACCTTC. It translates to CASSGRTNYGYTF.

The V gene is TRBV12-3 or TRBV12-4, the J gene TRBJ2-5; D is unclear. V lost 6 bases and J 3 bases, leaving 17 bases between the germline ends. This CDR3 has 15 residues. CDR3 sequence reads: CASSRQLRLEETQYF. The CDR3 DNA reads as TGTGCCAGCAGCCGCCAACTAAGGCTCGAAGAGACCCAGTACTTC.

The chain is built from TRBV19 and TRBJ1-5; TRBD1 agrees at 8 bases. V lost 2 bases and J lost 6; bases outside the gene matches: 9. Germline V gene sequence: CDR1 LNHDA, CDR2 SQIVND (reference sequence). The CDR3 totals 16 residues. CDR3 sequence: CASSIRGTGGTQPQHF. The DNA for the CDR3 is TGTGCCAGTAGTATACGGGGGACAGGAGGGACTCAGCCCCAGCATTTT.

This clonotype was picked up a small number of times. V gene TRBV3-1 combines with J gene TRBJ2-1; 16 bases are shared with TRBD2. The CDR3 has 16 amino acids. V trimming: 4 bases; J trimming: 6 bases; junction bases outside the gene matches: 3. Germline loops: CDR1 LGHDT, CDR2 YNNKEL (reference sequence). The CDR3 DNA reads TGTGCCAGCAGCCGCGGGACTAGCGGGAGGGGCAATGAGCAGTTCTTC. This translates into CASSRGTSGRGNEQFF.

This clonotype has just a few counts. V is TRBV7-2 and J is TRBJ1-3, with D hard to call. Trimming cost V 1 base and J 0 bases, with 10 bases left between them. Germline V lookup: CDR1 SGHTA, CDR2 FQGNSA. This CDR3 is 16 amino acids long. CDR3 DNA sequence: TGTGCCAGCAGCTTAGGTGGAGGGAGCTCTGGAAACACCATATATTTT. This codes for CASSLGGGSSGNTIYF.

This chain connects TRBV25-1 to TRBJ2-7; 8 bases map to TRBD1. Trimming at V came to 3 bases and at J to 3 bases, leaving 7 bases not matched to a gene. CDR3 length: 15 amino acids. CDR1 and CDR2 (germline): MGHDK, SYGVNS. DNA of the CDR3: TGTGCCAGCAGTGATGCGGACAGGGCCGACTACGAGCAGTACTTC. Translating it yields CASSDADRADYEQYF.

This clonotype was counted a few times. The chain uses TRBV12-3 or TRBV12-4 and TRBJ2-1; D not resolved. This CDR3 has 13 amino acids. With 3 bases removed from V and 4 bases from J, the gap between germline ends came to 7 bases. The CDR3 DNA is TGTGCCAGCAGTTTTTGGCAGTACAATGAGCAGTTCTTC. It is translated as CASSFWQYNEQFF.

Remarks on this clonotype: A junction end diverges from the germline sequence, so it may reflect a read error. The rearrangement joins TRBV5-6 to TRBJ2-1, with D possibly being TRBD2 (5 bases). The CDR3 has 16 amino acids. Germline CDR1 reads SGHDT; CDR2 reads YYEEEE. This CDR3 is CASSLVVRVFYNEQSF. CDR3 nucleotides: TGTGCCAGCAGCTTGGTCGTGAGGGTCTTCTACAATGAGCAGTCCTTC.

This clonotype has at least ten counts. V gene TRBV10-3 combines with J gene TRBJ1-1; D is possibly TRBD1 (5 bases). Germline V CDR1 and CDR2: ENHRY, SYGVKD. Deletions cut 8 bases from V and 2 bases from J, with 12 bases between. The CDR3 consists of 13 residues. The CDR3 region is CAIRQQTNTEAFF. The DNA for the CDR3 is TGTGCCATCCGACAGCAGACCAACACTGAAGCTTTCTTT.

This clonotype was observed at least ten times. This sequence joins TRBV20-1 and TRBJ1-6, with D perhaps TRBD1 (5 bases). CDR1 is DFQATT, CDR2 SNEGSKA, per germline (reference sequence). This CDR3 is built from 13 residues. With 4 bases removed from V and 8 bases from J, the gap between germline ends came to 12 bases. CDR3 sequence: CSATPMGDSPLHF. CDR3 DNA sequence: TGCAGTGCTACACCGATGGGGGATTCACCCCTCCACTTT.

At least ten counts were recorded for this clonotype. The V call is TRBV6-6, the J call TRBJ1-1; D call uncertain. Germline V CDR1 and CDR2: MNHNY, SVGAGI (reference sequence). The CDR3 length is 13 residues. V shed 2 bases and J shed 1 base, with 5 bases lying between them. The CDR3 DNA sequence: TGTGCCAGCAGTTACCTGACGAACACTGAAGCTTTCTTT. This sequence encodes CASSYLTNTEAFF.

A few counts support this clonotype. This chain joins TRBV5-1 and TRBJ1-2; 10 nucleotides line up with TRBD1. The V gene's germline CDR1 is SGHRS and CDR2 YFSETQ. Trimming cost V 4 bases and J 8 bases; bases outside gene matches: 11. The CDR3 spans 15 residues. CDR3 sequence: CASSTGQGIGYGYTF. CDR3 sequence (DNA): TGCGCCAGCAGCACGGGACAGGGGATAGGCTACGGCTACACCTTC.

The chain carries TRBV27 and TRBJ2-5; TRBD2 might be the D (6 bases). The length of the CDR3 is 15 residues. Looked up from germline, CDR1 is MNHEY and CDR2 is SMNVEV (reference sequence). V was shortened by 3 bases and J by 2 bases, with 13 bases between the two germline ends. The CDR3 region has the DNA TGTGCCAGCAGTTTTTGGCCAGGGAGGCAAGAGACCCAGTACTTC. This encodes CASSFWPGRQETQYF.

This clonotype was counted only a few times. The chain couples TRBV7-6 to TRBJ2-3; D remains ambiguous. Germline assignment: CDR1 SGHVS and CDR2 FNYEAQ. This CDR3 spans 15 amino acids. V lost 0 bases, J lost 0 bases, and 7 bases lay in between. CDR3 in DNA: TGTGCCAGCAGCTTAGCGCTTACTAGCACAGATACGCAGTATTTT. Translating gives CASSLALTSTDTQYF.

This clonotype was seen ten or more times. The J gene is TRBJ1-1, the V gene TRBV7-3, with D possibly TRBD1 on 6 matching bases. The V gene lost 8 bases and the J gene lost 0 bases, with 13 bases spanning the gap. This CDR3 is built from 14 residues. Looked up from germline, CDR1 is SGHTA and CDR2 is FQGTGA. This CDR3 is CASRGSGVNTEAFF. CDR3 in DNA: TGTGCCAGCCGAGGCTCAGGGGTGAACACTGAAGCTTTCTTT. Full variable domain (missing parts from reference TRBV7-3 and TRBJ1-1): GAGVSQTPSNKVTEKGKYVELRCDPISGHTALYWYRQSLGQGPEFLIYFQGTGAADDSGLPNDRFFAVRPEGSVSTLKIQRTERGDSAVYLCASRGSGVNTEAFFGQGTRLTVV.

The J gene is TRBJ2-3, the V gene TRBV4-2; the D is unclear. Germline CDR1 LGHNA, CDR2 YNFKEQ. V lost 1 base and J 5 bases, leaving 7 bases between the germline ends. The CDR3 length is 13 residues. CDR3 DNA: TGTGCCAGCAGCCAAGGCCAGGTAGATACGCAGTATTTT. This encodes CASSQGQVDTQYF.

Many counts were recorded for this clonotype. The V and J genes are TRBV5-6 and TRBJ1-6, with no clear D. The CDR3 is 15 amino acids. The germline V and J ends were trimmed by 1 base and 9 bases, with 14 bases remaining between them. Germline-derived CDR1 and CDR2 are SGHDT and YYEEEE. This chain's CDR3 is CASSLFWELTSPLHF. The CDR3 DNA sequence: TGTGCCAGCAGCTTGTTCTGGGAATTAACTTCACCCCTCCACTTT. Based on the CDR3 plus reference TRBV5-6 and TRBJ1-6, the full variable domain is DAGVTQSPTHLIKTRGQQVTLRCSPKSGHDTVSWYQQALGQGPQFIFQYYEEEERQRGNFPDRFSGHQFPNYSSELNVNALLLGDSALYLCASSLFWELTSPLHFGNGTRLTVT.

This clonotype was counted a few times. The V and J genes are TRBV20-1 and TRBJ2-7, with 7 bases that match TRBD2. J was trimmed by 7 bases and V by 1 base; bases with no gene match: 10. Germline lookup yields CDR1 DFQATT and CDR2 SNEGSKA (reference sequence). This CDR3 is built from 14 residues. Here the CDR3 reads CSARAPGLSGEQYF. The CDR3 coding sequence is TGCAGTGCTAGAGCCCCGGGACTATCGGGGGAGCAGTACTTC.

About this clonotype: This could be a read error, since a much larger clone is one nucleotide away. This chain links TRBV28 with TRBJ2-4; D gene uncertain. CDR1 and CDR2 (germline): MDHEN, SYDVKM. This CDR3 contains 11 residues. The ends were cut back, 5 bases at V and 3 bases at J, with 2 bases in the middle. CDR3 in DNA: TGTGCCAGCAGTCTCAAAAACATTCAGTACTTC. The encoded protein is CASSLKNIQYF.

This clonotype was recorded at least ten times. CDR3 DNA: TGTGCCAGCAGTCAAGGCAATCAGCCCCAGCATTTT. This sequence encodes CASSQGNQPQHF. The chain employs TRBV12-3 or TRBV12-4 and TRBJ1-5; D is undetermined. The length of the CDR3 is 12 residues. Trimming stripped 5 bases from V and 2 bases from J, with 4 bases between.

This clonotype has a count of ten or more. This chain joins TRBV18 and TRBJ2-6; 7 bases fit TRBD2. The CDR3 runs 16 residues. Germline CDR1 KGHSH, CDR2 LQKENI. V was clipped by 3 bases and J by 0 bases; unmatched bases: 2. CDR3: CASSPGGNSGANVLTF. The CDR3 DNA sequence: TGTGCCAGCTCACCGGGAGGGAACTCTGGGGCCAACGTCCTGACTTTC.